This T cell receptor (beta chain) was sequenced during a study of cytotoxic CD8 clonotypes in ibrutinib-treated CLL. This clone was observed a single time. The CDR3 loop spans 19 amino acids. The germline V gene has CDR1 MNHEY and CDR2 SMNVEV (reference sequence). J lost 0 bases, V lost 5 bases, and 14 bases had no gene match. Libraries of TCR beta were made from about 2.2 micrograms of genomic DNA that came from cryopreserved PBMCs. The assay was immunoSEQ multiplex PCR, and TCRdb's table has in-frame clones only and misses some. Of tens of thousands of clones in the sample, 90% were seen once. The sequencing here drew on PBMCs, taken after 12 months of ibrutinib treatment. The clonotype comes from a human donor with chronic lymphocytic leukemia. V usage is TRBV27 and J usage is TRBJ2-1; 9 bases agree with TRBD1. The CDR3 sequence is CASSRTGDLRFYSYNEQFF. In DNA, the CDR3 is TGTGCCAGCAGTAGGACAGGGGATTTGAGATTCTACTCCTACAATGAGCAGTTCTTC.